The clone carrying this T cell receptor (beta chain) has a count of ten or more. CDR1 and CDR2 (germline): ENHRY, SYGVKD. V was clipped by 4 bases and J by 6 bases; unmatched bases: 11. The CDR3 is 15 amino acids. This specimen comes from a study of CD8+ T cells in alopecia areata. Study in general: Treated patients were given oral tofacitinib, which was dosed at 5 to 10 mg twice daily.

RNA, once extracted, was reverse transcribed into cDNA for use as the sequencing template. The protocol was immunoSEQ multiplex PCR, while the TCRdb copy is restricted to in-frame clones and leaves out a portion. This sample has some 120,000 clones, with roughly three fifths found just once. The chain joins TRBV10-3 to TRBJ1-2; 7 nucleotides match TRBD1. The sample was CD4+ T cells sorted from blood, taken at week 0. This clonotype was sampled from a human donor with alopecia areata. The CDR3 here is CAISGDSTLPNGYTF. The CDR3 DNA reads as TGTGCCATCAGTGGGGACAGTACGTTGCCTAATGGCTACACCTTC.